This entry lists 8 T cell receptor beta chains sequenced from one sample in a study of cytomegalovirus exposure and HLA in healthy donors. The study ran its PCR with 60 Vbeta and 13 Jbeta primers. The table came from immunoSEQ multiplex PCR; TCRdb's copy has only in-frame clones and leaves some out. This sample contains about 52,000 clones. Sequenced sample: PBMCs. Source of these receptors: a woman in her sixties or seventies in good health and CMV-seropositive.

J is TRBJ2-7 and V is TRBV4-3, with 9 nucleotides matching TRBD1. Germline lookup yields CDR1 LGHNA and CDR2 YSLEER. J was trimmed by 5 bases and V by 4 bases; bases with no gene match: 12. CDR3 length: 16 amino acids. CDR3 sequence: CASSPSGTGMGDEQYF. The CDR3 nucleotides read TGCGCCAGCAGCCCATCCGGGACAGGGATGGGCGACGAGCAGTACTTC.

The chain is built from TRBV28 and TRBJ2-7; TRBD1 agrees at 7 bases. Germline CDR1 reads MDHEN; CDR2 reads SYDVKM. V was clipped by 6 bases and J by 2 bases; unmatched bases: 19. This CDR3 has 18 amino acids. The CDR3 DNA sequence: TGTGCCAGCAGACCCCGGGGAAGGGGGCTAATAGGAACCTACGAGCAGTACTTC. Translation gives CASRPRGRGLIGTYEQYF.

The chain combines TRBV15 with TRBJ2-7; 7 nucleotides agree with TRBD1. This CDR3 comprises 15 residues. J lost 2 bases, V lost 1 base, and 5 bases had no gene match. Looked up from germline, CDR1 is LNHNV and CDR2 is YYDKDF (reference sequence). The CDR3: CATSRGGQLAYEQYF. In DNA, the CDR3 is TGTGCCACCAGCAGAGGGGGACAGCTCGCCTACGAGCAGTACTTC.

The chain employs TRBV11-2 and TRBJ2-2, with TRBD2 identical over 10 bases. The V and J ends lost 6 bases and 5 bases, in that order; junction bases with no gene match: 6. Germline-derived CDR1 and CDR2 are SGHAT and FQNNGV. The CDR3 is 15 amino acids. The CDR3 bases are TGTGCCAGCAGTCTTAGCGGGGGGAGAACCGGGGAGCTGTTTTTT. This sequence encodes CASSLSGGRTGELFF.

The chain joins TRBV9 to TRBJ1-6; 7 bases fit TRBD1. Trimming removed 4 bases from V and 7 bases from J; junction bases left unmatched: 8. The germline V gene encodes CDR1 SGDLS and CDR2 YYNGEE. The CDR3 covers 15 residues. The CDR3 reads CASSSLPGQNSPLHF. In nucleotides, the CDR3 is TGTGCCAGCAGCTCACTACCGGGACAGAATTCACCCCTCCACTTT.

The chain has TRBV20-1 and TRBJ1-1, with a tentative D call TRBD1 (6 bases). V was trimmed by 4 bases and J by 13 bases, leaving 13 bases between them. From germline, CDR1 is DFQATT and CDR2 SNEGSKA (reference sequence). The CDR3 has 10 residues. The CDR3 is CSAKGDKDFF. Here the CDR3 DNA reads TGCAGTGCTAAAGGGGACAAAGATTTCTTT.

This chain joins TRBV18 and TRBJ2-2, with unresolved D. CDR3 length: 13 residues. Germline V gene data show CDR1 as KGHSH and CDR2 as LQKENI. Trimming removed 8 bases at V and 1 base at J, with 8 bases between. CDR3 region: CASQGGNTGELFF. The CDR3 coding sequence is TGTGCCAGCCAAGGCGGGAACACCGGGGAGCTGTTTTTT.

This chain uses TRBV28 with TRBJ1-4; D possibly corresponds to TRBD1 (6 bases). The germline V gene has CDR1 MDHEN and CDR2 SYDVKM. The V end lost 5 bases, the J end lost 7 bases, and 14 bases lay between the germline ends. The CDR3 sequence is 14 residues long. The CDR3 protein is CASSEQGLGEKLFF. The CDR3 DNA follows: TGTGCCAGCAGTGAGCAGGGGCTTGGTGAAAAACTGTTTTTT.